One T cell receptor (beta chain) is described in this entry. Antigen specificity is unknown. Primers included in the PCR were 60 Vbeta and 13 Jbeta primers. Measured with immunoSEQ multiplex PCR; TCRdb has only the in-frame clones, and not every one. The sample lists 200,000 to 300,000 clones; around 84% were seen once. Looked up from germline, CDR1 is SQVTM and CDR2 is ANQGSEA. The trim removed 4 bases at V and 2 bases at J, leaving 1 base unmatched. The length of the CDR3 is 14 residues. Each donor's status was that of a healthy bone marrow donor. The sample originates from a study of cytomegalovirus exposure and HLA in healthy donors. Findings of the study overall: 87-base-pair reads could not separate some V segments, including TRBV6-2 and TRBV6-3. Analyses of presence and absence presupposed an approximately uniform sequencing depth across donors. The investigators catalogued 150 or so TCR beta chains as cytomegalovirus-associated.

The source material was PBMCs. This sequence joins TRBV29-1 and TRBJ2-7; 14 bases fit TRBD2. The TCR sequence derives from a girl aged 2-9 years in good health and CMV-seronegative. The CDR3 sequence is CSVGGLAGAYEQYF. DNA of the CDR3: TGCAGCGTTGGGGGACTAGCGGGGGCCTACGAGCAGTACTTC.